The rows below give T cell receptor beta chains drawn from one sample of a study of T cell responses to AZD1222 COVID-19 vaccine. TCRdb keeps only in-frame clones here, not all; method: immunoSEQ multiplex PCR. The sample yields about 150,000 clones, around 92% seen once. The sample consisted of peripheral blood, taken on day 0 of AZD1222 vaccination. The receptors were gathered from an adult in good health. Both conserved end residues are part of each CDR3. D genes are given only for firm matches. Clone size is stated in some rows and not others, as once, few, many or a class when expanded.

size: NA; V: TRBV5-1; J: TRBJ2-7; D: TRBD2; CDR3: CASSLQLAGYSYEQYF; DNA: TGCGCCAGCAGCTTGCAACTAGCGGGTTACTCCTACGAGCAGTACTTC
size: NA; V: TRBV7-3; J: TRBJ1-1; D: TRBD1; CDR3: CASSLGQGAFTEAFF; DNA: TGTGCCAGCAGCTTAGGACAGGGGGCATTCACTGAAGCTTTCTTT
size: NA; V: TRBV4-1; J: TRBJ2-3; D: TRBD2; CDR3: CASSPRFRGREGTRDTQYF; DNA: TGCGCCAGCAGCCCAAGGTTTCGGGGCAGGGAAGGGACTAGGGATACGCAGTATTTT
size: NA; V: TRBV3-1/TRBV3-2; J: TRBJ1-6; D: NA; CDR3: CASSPPGGAGPNSPLHF; DNA: TGTGCCAGCAGCCCGCCGGGGGGCGCAGGGCCCAATTCACCCCTCCACTTT
size: NA; V: TRBV4-3; J: TRBJ1-5; D: NA; CDR3: CASSQDWQIRPQHF; DNA: TGCGCCAGCAGCCAAGATTGGCAAATCAGGCCCCAGCATTTT
size: NA; V: TRBV19; J: TRBJ2-5; D: TRBD1; CDR3: CASSAQGAWETQYF; DNA: TGTGCCAGTAGTGCACAGGGGGCTTGGGAGACCCAGTACTTC
size: NA; V: TRBV30; J: TRBJ1-2; D: NA; CDR3: CAWSGLVVNYGYTF; DNA: TGTGCCTGGAGTGGTTTGGTAGTTAACTATGGCTACACCTTC
size: NA; V: TRBV7-3; J: TRBJ2-7; D: NA; CDR3: CASSPRDGYEQYF; DNA: TGTGCCAGCAGCCCTAGGGACGGCTACGAGCAGTACTTC
size: NA; V: TRBV15; J: TRBJ1-4; D: NA; CDR3: CATSRYSEKLFF; DNA: TGTGCCACCAGCAGATACAGTGAAAAACTGTTTTTT
size: NA; V: TRBV30; J: TRBJ1-6; D: NA; CDR3: CAWSGGQVFYNSPLHF; DNA: TGTGCCTGGAGCGGTGGGCAGGTGTTCTATAATTCACCCCTCCACTTT
size: NA; V: TRBV25-1; J: TRBJ2-1; D: TRBD2; CDR3: CASSLAGAFLNEQFF; DNA: TGTGCCAGCAGTTTAGCGGGAGCGTTCCTCAATGAGCAGTTCTTC
size: NA; V: TRBV7-2; J: TRBJ2-7; D: TRBD1; CDR3: CASSQRSLGQGYEQYF; DNA: TGTGCCAGCAGCCAAAGGTCGCTCGGACAGGGCTACGAGCAGTACTTC
size: NA; V: TRBV11-2; J: TRBJ1-1; D: NA; CDR3: CASSPTAGDTEAFF; DNA: TGTGCCAGCAGCCCCACGGCGGGGGACACTGAAGCTTTCTTT
size: NA; V: TRBV4-3; J: TRBJ1-4; D: NA; CDR3: CASSQDYLTGEKLFF; DNA: TGCGCCAGCAGCCAAGATTACCTTACGGGTGAAAAACTGTTTTTT
size: NA; V: TRBV7-2; J: TRBJ2-7; D: NA; CDR3: CASSLELRTFDYEQYF; DNA: TGTGCCAGCAGCTTAGAGCTCCGGACATTCGATTACGAGCAGTACTTC
size: NA; V: TRBV6-4; J: TRBJ2-2; D: TRBD2; CDR3: CASTEEGGGGTGELFF; DNA: TGTGCCAGCACCGAGGAAGGCGGGGGGGGCACCGGGGAGCTGTTTTTT
size: NA; V: TRBV24-1; J: TRBJ2-1; D: TRBD1; CDR3: CATSSGGPTGQGYSYNEQFF; DNA: TGTGCCACCAGTTCCGGGGGGCCAACGGGACAGGGTTACTCCTACAATGAGCAGTTCTTC
size: NA; V: TRBV7-3; J: TRBJ2-1; D: TRBD2; CDR3: CASSPGTTYNEQFF; DNA: TGTGCCAGCAGCCCCGGGACTACTTACAATGAGCAGTTCTTC
size: NA; V: TRBV6-4; J: TRBJ2-6; D: NA; CDR3: CASSDGRDTGANVLTF; DNA: TGTGCCAGCAGTGACGGTCGGGATACTGGGGCCAACGTCCTGACTTTC
size: NA; V: TRBV5-4; J: TRBJ1-5; D: NA; CDR3: CASSSPGGEVHF; DNA: TGTGCCAGCAGTTCGCCTGGAGGAGAAGTGCATTTT
size: NA; V: TRBV28; J: TRBJ1-1; D: TRBD1; CDR3: CASSLWTGGFGNTEAFF; DNA: TGTGCCAGCAGTCTATGGACAGGGGGTTTTGGGAACACTGAAGCTTTCTTT
size: NA; V: TRBV6-5; J: TRBJ1-1; D: NA; CDR3: CASSYSRVGDWAFF; DNA: TGTGCCAGCAGTTACTCGAGGGTCGGAGACTGGGCTTTCTTT
size: NA; V: TRBV4-3; J: TRBJ2-7; D: NA; CDR3: CASSQDEDTRWSYEQYF; DNA: TGCGCCAGCAGCCAAGATGAGGACACTCGATGGTCCTACGAGCAGTACTTC
size: NA; V: TRBV21-1; J: TRBJ2-1; D: NA; CDR3: CASSKVVVKDWSAGDMYNEQFF; DNA: TGTGCCAGCAGCAAAGTCGTTGTCAAGGATTGGTCAGCGGGAGATATGTACAATGAGCAGTTCTTC
size: once; V: TRBV19; J: TRBJ2-1; D: TRBD1; CDR3: CASSILGQTYNEQFF; DNA: TGTGCCAGTAGTATCTTGGGACAGACCTACAATGAGCAGTTCTTC